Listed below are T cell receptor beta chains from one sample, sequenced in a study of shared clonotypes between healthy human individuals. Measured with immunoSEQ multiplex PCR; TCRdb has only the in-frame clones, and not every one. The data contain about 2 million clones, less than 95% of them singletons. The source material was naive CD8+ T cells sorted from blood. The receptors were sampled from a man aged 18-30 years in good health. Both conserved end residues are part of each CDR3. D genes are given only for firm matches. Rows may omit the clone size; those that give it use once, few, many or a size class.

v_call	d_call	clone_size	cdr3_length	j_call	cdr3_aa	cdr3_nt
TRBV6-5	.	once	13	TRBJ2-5	CASSRQSQETQYF	TGTGCCAGCAGTAGGCAGAGCCAAGAGACCCAGTACTTC
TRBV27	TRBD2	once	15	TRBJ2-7	CASSPMGSGGREQYF	TGTGCCAGCAGTCCCATGGGTAGCGGGGGCCGGGAGCAGTACTTC
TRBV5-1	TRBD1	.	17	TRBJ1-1	CASSLRVIRGLNTEAFF	TGCGCCAGCAGCTTAAGGGTAATAAGGGGGCTTAACACTGAAGCTTTCTTT
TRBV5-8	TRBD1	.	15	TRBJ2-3	CASSPEGTVTDTQYF	TGTGCCAGCAGCCCGGAAGGGACAGTCACAGATACGCAGTATTTT
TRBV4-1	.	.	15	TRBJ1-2	CASSQDGTGRYGYTF	TGCGCCAGCAGCCAAGATGGAACAGGGAGGTATGGCTACACCTTC
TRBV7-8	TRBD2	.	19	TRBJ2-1	CASSFGLAGGPWDYNEQFF	TGTGCCAGCAGCTTCGGACTAGCGGGAGGGCCCTGGGATTACAATGAGCAGTTCTTC
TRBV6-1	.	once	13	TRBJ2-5	CASSHIGVGTQYF	TGTGCCAGCTCCCACATTGGCGTAGGGACCCAGTACTTC
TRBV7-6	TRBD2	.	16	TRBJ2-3	CASSSALAGDSDTQYF	TGTGCCAGCAGCTCGGCCCTAGCGGGAGATTCAGATACGCAGTATTTT
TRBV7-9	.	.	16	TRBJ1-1	CASSYILQAMNTEAFF	TGTGCCAGCAGTTATATCCTACAGGCGATGAACACTGAAGCTTTCTTT
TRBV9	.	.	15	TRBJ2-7	CASSVSFGRGFEQYF	TGTGCCAGCAGCGTTTCGTTCGGGAGAGGGTTCGAGCAGTACTTC
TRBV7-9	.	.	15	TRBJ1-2	CASSFSQGGSYGYTF	TGTGCCAGCAGCTTCTCACAGGGTGGGAGCTATGGCTACACCTTC
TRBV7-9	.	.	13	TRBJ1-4	CASSSSENEKLFF	TGTGCCAGCAGCTCCAGTGAGAATGAAAAACTGTTTTTT
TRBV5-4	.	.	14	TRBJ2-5	CASSFDRSGETQYF	TGTGCCAGCAGCTTCGACAGGAGTGGAGAGACCCAGTACTTC
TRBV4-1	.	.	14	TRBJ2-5	CASSQVSLRETQYF	TGCGCCAGCAGCCAAGTAAGCCTCCGAGAGACCCAGTACTTC
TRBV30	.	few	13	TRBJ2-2	CAWSVGNTGELFF	TGTGCCTGGAGTGTAGGGAACACCGGGGAGCTGTTTTTT
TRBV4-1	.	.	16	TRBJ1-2	CASSQGGGHLIYGYTF	TGCGCCAGCAGCCAAGGGGGAGGACACTTAATCTATGGCTACACCTTC
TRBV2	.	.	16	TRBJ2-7	CASSGNRVLSSYEQYF	TGTGCCAGCAGTGGAAACAGGGTCCTTAGCTCCTACGAGCAGTACTTC
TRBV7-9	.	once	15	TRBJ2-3	CASSLEGQSTDTQYF	TGTGCCAGCAGCTTAGAGGGACAAAGCACAGATACGCAGTATTTT
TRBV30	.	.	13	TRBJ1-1	CAWETDRGTEAFF	TGTGCCTGGGAGACGGATCGGGGCACTGAAGCTTTCTTT
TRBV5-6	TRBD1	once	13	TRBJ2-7	CASSPPTGGEQYF	TGTGCCAGCAGCCCCCCGACAGGGGGCGAGCAGTACTTC
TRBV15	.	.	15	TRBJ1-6	CATRPKYPGPSPLHF	TGTGCCACCAGGCCTAAGTACCCCGGCCCGTCACCCCTCCACTTT
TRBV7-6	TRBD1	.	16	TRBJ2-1	CASSKRTGTGYNEQFF	TGTGCCAGCAGCAAGAGGACAGGGACGGGGTACAATGAGCAGTTCTTC
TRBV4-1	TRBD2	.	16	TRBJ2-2	CASSQDVGLAAGELFF	TGCGCCAGCAGCCAAGATGTGGGGCTAGCGGCCGGGGAGCTGTTTTTT
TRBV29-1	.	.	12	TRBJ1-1	CSVITENTEAFF	TGCAGCGTCATTACAGAGAACACTGAAGCTTTCTTT
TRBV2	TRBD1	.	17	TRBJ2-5	CASSEVGGQGAGETQYF	TGTGCCAGCAGTGAAGTCGGGGGACAGGGGGCAGGAGAGACCCAGTACTTC
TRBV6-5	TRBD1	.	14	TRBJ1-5	CASSQGVGGQPQHF	TGTGCCAGCAGTCAGGGGGTAGGGGGGCAGCCCCAGCATTTT
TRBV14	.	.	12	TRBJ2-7	CASNRAGYEQYF	TGTGCCAGCAACAGGGCTGGCTACGAGCAGTACTTC
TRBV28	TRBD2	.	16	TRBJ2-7	CASSSYGGDNSYEQYF	TGTGCCAGCAGTTCTTACGGGGGGGATAATTCCTACGAGCAGTACTTC
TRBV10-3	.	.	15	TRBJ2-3	CAISEGDWDPDTQYF	TGTGCCATCAGCGAAGGGGATTGGGACCCAGATACGCAGTATTTT
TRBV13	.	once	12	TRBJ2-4	CASSFGGNIQYF	TGTGCCAGCAGCTTTGGTGGGAACATTCAGTACTTC
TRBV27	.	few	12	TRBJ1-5	CASSPPGQPQHF	TGTGCCAGCAGCCCCCCGGGGCAGCCCCAGCATTTT
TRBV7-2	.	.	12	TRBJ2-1	CASSPPVGEQFF	TGTGCCAGCAGCCCCCCGGTCGGTGAGCAGTTCTTC
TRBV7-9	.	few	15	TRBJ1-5	CASSLSTGTGQPQHF	TGTGCCAGCAGCTTATCTACAGGCACGGGACAGCCCCAGCATTTT
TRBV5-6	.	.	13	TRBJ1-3	CASTPKSGNTIYF	TGTGCCAGCACCCCGAAGAGCGGAAACACCATATATTTT
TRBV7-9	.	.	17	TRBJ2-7	CASSLVGRTAGSYEQYF	TGTGCCAGCAGCTTAGTAGGTAGGACAGCTGGCTCCTACGAGCAGTACTTC
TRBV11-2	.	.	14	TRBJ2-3	CASSLESSTDTQYF	TGTGCCAGCAGCTTAGAATCCTCCACAGATACGCAGTATTTT
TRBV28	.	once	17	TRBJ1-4	CASSPGPFERTNEKLFF	TGTGCCAGCAGTCCCGGGCCTTTTGAGAGAACTAATGAAAAACTGTTTTTT
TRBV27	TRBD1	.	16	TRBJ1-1	CASRPGPGQGNTEAFF	TGTGCCAGCAGGCCTGGACCGGGACAGGGGAACACTGAAGCTTTCTTT
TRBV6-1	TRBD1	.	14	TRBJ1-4	CASSSDRRNEKLFF	TGTGCCAGCAGTTCGGACAGGAGGAATGAAAAACTGTTTTTT
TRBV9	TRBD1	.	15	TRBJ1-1	CASSDTSGGTTEAFF	TGTGCCAGCAGCGACACTTCAGGGGGGACCACTGAAGCTTTCTTT